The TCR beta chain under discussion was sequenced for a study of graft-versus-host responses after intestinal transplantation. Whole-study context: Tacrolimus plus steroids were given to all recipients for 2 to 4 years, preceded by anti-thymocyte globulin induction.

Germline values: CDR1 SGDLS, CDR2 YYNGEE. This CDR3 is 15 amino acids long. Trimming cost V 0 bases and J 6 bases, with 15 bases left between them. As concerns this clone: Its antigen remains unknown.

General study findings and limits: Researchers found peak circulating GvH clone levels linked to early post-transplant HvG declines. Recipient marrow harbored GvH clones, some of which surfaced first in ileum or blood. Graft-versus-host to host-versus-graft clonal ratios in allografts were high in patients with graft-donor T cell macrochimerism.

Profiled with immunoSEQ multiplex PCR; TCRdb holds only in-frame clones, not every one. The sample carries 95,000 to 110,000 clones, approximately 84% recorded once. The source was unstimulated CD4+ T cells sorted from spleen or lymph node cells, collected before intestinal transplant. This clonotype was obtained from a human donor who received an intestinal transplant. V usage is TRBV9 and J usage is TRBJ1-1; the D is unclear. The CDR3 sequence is CASSVESQPGPEAFF. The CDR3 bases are TGTGCCAGCAGCGTAGAGTCACAGCCCGGCCCTGAAGCTTTCTTT.